This T cell receptor beta chain was captured in a study of blood T cell repertoires in COVID-19. Study details: Samples taken during acute and convalescent COVID-19 were collected in the United States, Italy and Spain. T cells, B-cell-depleted T cells, or PBMCs supplied cDNA or gDNA.

Per the authors' pipeline: Estimation of nucleated cell counts was performed using reference gene primer amplification. Here immunoSEQ multiplex PCR was the method, and the copy in TCRdb shows in-frame clones only, minus some. V, J and clone size are those of that table, while D and trimming were read from the DNA. The sample contains some 82,000 clones, 83% of which appear only once. The material sequenced was peripheral blood. The sequence came from a man older than 75 with active or convalescent COVID-19.

In DNA, the CDR3 is TGTGCCAGCAGCTTAGATTGGAGGAGAACTAATGAAAAACTGTTTTTT. Its translation: CASSLDWRRTNEKLFF. The V gene is TRBV7-8, the J gene TRBJ1-4, with no clear D. The CDR3 runs 16 residues. From germline, CDR1 is SGHVS and CDR2 FQNEAQ. V was trimmed by 1 base and J by 1 base, leaving 10 bases between them. Combining the CDR3 with reference TRBV7-8 and TRBJ1-4 gives the whole variable domain GAGVSQSPRYKVAKRGQDVALRCDPISGHVSLFWYQQALGQGPEFLTYFQNEAQLDKSGLPSDRFFAERPEGSVSTLKIQRTQQEDSAVYLCASSLDWRRTNEKLFFGSGTQLSVL.